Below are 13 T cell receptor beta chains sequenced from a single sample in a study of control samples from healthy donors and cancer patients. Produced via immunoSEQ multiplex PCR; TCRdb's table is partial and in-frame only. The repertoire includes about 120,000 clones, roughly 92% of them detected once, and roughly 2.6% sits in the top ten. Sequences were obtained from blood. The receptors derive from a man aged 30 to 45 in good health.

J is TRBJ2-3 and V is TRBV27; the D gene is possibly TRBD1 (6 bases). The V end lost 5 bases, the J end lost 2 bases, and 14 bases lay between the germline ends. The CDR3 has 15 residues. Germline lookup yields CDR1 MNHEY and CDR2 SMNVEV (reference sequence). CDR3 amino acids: CASSPSGHSTDTQYF. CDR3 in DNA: TGTGCCAGCAGTCCGTCGGGACATTCCACAGATACGCAGTATTTT.

The CDR3 DNA reads TGTGCCAGCAGCCGGACTAGCGGGTTGGGGGAGACCCAGTACTTC. As protein: CASSRTSGLGETQYF. The genes are TRBV5-4 and TRBJ2-5; 11 positions agree with TRBD2. The germline V gene encodes CDR1 SGHNT and CDR2 YYREEE (reference sequence). The CDR3 runs 15 residues. V was pared by 4 bases and J by 5 bases, with 7 bases of the junction left unmatched.

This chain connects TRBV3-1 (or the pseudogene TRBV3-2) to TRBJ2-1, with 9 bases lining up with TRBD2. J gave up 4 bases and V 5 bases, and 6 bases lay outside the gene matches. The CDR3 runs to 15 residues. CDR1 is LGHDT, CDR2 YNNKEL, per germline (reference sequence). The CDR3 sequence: CASSSLAGYYNEQFF. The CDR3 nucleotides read TGTGCCAGCAGCTCCCTAGCGGGGTATTACAATGAGCAGTTCTTC.

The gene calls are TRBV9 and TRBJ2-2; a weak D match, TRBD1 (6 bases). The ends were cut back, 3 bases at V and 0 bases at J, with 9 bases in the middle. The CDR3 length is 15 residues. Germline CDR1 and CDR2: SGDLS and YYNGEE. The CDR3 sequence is CASSDRAANTGELFF. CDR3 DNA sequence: TGTGCCAGCAGCGACAGGGCGGCGAACACCGGGGAGCTGTTTTTT. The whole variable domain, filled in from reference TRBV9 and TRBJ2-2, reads DSGVTQTPKHLITATGQRVTLRCSPRSGDLSVYWYQQSLDQGLQFLIQYYNGEERAKGNILERFSAQQFPDLHSELNLSSLELGDSALYFCASSDRAANTGELFFGEGSRLTVL.

The CDR3: CASARQGGTDTEAFF. CDR3 in DNA: TGTGCCAGCGCAAGACAGGGGGGGACAGACACTGAAGCTTTCTTT. The rearrangement links TRBV7-9 to TRBJ1-1, with TRBD1 matching over 9 bases. Losses at the gene ends were 8 bases for V and 3 bases for J; bases not matched to a gene: 10. From germline, CDR1 is SEHNR and CDR2 FQNEAQ (reference sequence). The CDR3 is 15 residues long. Full variable domain (rest looked up from reference TRBV7-9 and TRBJ1-1): DTGVSQNPRHKITKRGQNVTFRCDPISEHNRLYWYRQTLGQGPEFLTYFQNEAQLEKSRLLSDRFSAERPKGSFSTLEIQRTEQGDSAMYLCASARQGGTDTEAFFGQGTRLTVV.

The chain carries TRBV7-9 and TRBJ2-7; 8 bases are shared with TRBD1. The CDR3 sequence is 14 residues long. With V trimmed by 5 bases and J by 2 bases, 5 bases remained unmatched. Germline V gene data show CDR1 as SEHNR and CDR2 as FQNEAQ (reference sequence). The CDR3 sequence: CASSPDRGPYEQYF. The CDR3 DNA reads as TGTGCCAGCAGCCCCGACAGGGGCCCCTACGAGCAGTACTTC.

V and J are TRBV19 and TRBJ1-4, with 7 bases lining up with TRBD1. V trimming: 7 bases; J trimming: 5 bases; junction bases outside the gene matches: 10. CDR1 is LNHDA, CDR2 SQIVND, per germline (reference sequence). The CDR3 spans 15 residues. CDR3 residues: CASMPRDRRNEKLFF. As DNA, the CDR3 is TGTGCCAGTATGCCCCGGGACAGACGGAATGAAAAACTGTTTTTT. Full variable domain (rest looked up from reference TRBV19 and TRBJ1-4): DGGITQSPKYLFRKEGQNVTLSCEQNLNHDAMYWYRQDPGQGLRLIYYSQIVNDFQKGDIAEGYSVSREKKESFPLTVTSAQKNPTAFYLCASMPRDRRNEKLFFGSGTQLSVL.

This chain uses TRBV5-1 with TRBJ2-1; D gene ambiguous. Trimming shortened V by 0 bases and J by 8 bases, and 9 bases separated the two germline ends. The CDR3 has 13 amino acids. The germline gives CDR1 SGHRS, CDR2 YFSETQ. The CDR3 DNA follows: TGCGCCAGCAGCTTGGCCATTACGGATGAGCAGTTCTTC. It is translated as CASSLAITDEQFF.

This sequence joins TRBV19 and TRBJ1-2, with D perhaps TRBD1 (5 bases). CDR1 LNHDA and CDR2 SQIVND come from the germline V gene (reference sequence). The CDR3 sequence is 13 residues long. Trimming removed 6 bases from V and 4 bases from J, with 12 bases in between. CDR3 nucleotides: TGTGCCAGTAGATCGACAGAGACCTATGGCTACACCTTC. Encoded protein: CASRSTETYGYTF.

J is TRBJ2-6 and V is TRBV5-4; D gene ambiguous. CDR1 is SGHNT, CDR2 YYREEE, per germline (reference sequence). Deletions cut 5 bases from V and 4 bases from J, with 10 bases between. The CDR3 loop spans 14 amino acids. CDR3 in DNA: TGTGCCAGCAGATCAGGATCCGGGGCCAACGTCCTGACTTTC. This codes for CASRSGSGANVLTF.

The CDR3: CASSPRQGYSNQPQHF. The CDR3 DNA follows: TGTGCCAGCTCACCGCGGCAGGGGTATAGCAATCAGCCCCAGCATTTT. J is TRBJ1-5 and V is TRBV18; a possible D gene is TRBD1 (6 bases). Trimming left V 3 bases short and J 0 bases short, with 12 bases between. Germline CDR1 and CDR2: KGHSH and LQKENI. This CDR3 has 16 amino acids.

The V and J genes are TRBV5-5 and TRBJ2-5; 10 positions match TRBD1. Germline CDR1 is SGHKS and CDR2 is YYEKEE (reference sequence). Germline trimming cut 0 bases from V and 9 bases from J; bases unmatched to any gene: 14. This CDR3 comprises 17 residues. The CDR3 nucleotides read TGTGCCAGCAGCTTGGGGACAGGGGGAGCGTTAAGTGCGGCCCAGTACTTC. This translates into CASSLGTGGALSAAQYF.

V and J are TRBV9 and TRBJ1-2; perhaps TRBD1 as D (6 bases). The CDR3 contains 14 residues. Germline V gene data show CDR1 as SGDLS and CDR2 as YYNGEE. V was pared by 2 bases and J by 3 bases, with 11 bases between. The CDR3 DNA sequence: TGTGCCAGCAGCGTTTCCGGGGGCGACTATGGCTACACCTTC. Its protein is CASSVSGGDYGYTF.